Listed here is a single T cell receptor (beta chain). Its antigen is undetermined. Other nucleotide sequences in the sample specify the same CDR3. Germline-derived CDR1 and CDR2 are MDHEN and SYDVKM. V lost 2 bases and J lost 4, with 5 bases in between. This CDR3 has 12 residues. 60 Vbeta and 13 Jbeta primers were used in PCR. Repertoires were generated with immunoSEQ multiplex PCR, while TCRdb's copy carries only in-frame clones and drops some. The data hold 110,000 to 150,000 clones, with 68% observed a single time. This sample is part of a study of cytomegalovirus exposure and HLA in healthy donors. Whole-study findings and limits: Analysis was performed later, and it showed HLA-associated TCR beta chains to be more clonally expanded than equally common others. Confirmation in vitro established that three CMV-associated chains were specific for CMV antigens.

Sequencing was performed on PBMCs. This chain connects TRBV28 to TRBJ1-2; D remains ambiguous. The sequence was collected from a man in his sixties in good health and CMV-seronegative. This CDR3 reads CASSLSGYGYTF. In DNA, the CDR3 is TGTGCCAGCAGTTTAAGCGGCTATGGCTACACCTTC.